These 2 T cell receptor beta chains came from one sample sequenced in a study of blood T cell repertoires in COVID-19. Sequencing used immunoSEQ multiplex PCR; TCRdb keeps in-frame clones, though not all of them. Of over 45,000 clones listed, approximately 85% are singletons. What was sequenced was peripheral blood. The receptors were sampled from a man in his forties with acute or convalescent COVID-19.

The chain couples TRBV30 to TRBJ2-7, with 9 positions matching TRBD1. The CDR3 has 17 residues. Germline V gene sequence: CDR1 GTSNPN, CDR2 SVGIG (reference sequence). The V and J ends lost 0 bases and 2 bases, in that order; junction bases with no gene match: 11. The CDR3 DNA follows: TGTGCCTGGAGTGTAAAGAGGACAGGGGAGTCCCCCTACGAGCAGTACTTC. Translated: CAWSVKRTGESPYEQYF.

This sequence joins TRBV7-2 and TRBJ1-5, with 11 positions matching TRBD1. Germline CDR1 and CDR2: SGHTA and FQGNSA. The V gene end was trimmed by 5 bases and the J gene end by 4 bases; junction bases not matched to a gene: 1. The CDR3 is 14 amino acids. CDR3 sequence: CASSGQGANQPQHF. CDR3 sequence (DNA): TGTGCCAGCAGCGGACAGGGGGCGAATCAGCCCCAGCATTTT.